A selection of T cell receptor beta chains follows, all from one sample in a study of CD8 T cells in ankylosing spondylitis. TCRdb recomputed calls from the 5' RACE reads with MiXCR, one row per CDR3 protein. Of 400,000 to 450,000 distinct CDR3 sequences listed, about 15% are singletons. The material sequenced was blood, either unsorted or a sorted T cell fraction (not recorded which). These receptors originate from a male donor with ankylosing spondylitis. The CDR3 runs from the conserved cysteine through the conserved F or W. A D gene is named only where the DNA matches it firmly. Rows may omit the clone size; those that give it use once, few, many or a size class.

clone size,D gene,CDR3 length,J gene,V gene,CDR3 DNA,CDR3 protein
few,TRBD2,16,TRBJ2-1,TRBV19,TGTGCCAGTAGTACGGAAGCGGGGAGCTCCTACAATGAGCAGTTCTTC,CASSTEAGSSYNEQFF
.,TRBD2,17,TRBJ2-7,TRBV28,TGTGCCAGCAGACCCACGGGGGGTTACTCCGCGGGCTACGAGCAGTACTTC,CASRPTGGYSAGYEQYF
.,TRBD2,13,TRBJ2-1,TRBV7-3,TGTGCCAGCAGCCGTAGCGGGTACAATGAGCAGTTCTTC,CASSRSGYNEQFF
few,.,12,TRBJ1-1,TRBV20-1,TGCAGTGCTAGGACGGAGGGGACTGAAGCTTTCTTT,CSARTEGTEAFF
few,.,12,TRBJ1-2,TRBV2,TGTGCCAGCAGTGCGGTCCGCTATGGCTACACCTTC,CASSAVRYGYTF
many,TRBD2,13,TRBJ2-1,TRBV29-1,TGCAGCGTAAATAGCGGGGGGGCAGGTGAGCAGTTCTTC,CSVNSGGAGEQFF
few,.,14,TRBJ1-1,TRBV6-1,TGTGCCAGCAGCGAGGGTAATAAGAACACTGAAGCTTTCTTT,CASSEGNKNTEAFF
.,.,12,TRBJ2-2,TRBV30,TGTGCCTGGAGTGGGAAGGTCGGGGAGCTGTTTTTT,CAWSGKVGELFF
.,.,13,TRBJ1-1,TRBV20-1,TGCAGTGCGCCCGACAGGAAGAACACTGAAGCTTTCTTT,CSAPDRKNTEAFF
many,TRBD2,16,TRBJ2-2,TRBV28,TGTGCCAGCAGTTTAGGACTAGCGGGAGTTGCCGGGGAGCTGTTTTTT,CASSLGLAGVAGELFF
few,.,11,TRBJ2-3,TRBV28,TGTGCCAGCAGTCGGGAGAATACGCAGTATTTT,CASSRENTQYF
few,TRBD1,13,TRBJ2-5,TRBV29-1,TGCAGCGTCGCTCAGGGGGCACGGGAGACCCAGTACTTC,CSVAQGARETQYF
few,TRBD1,12,TRBJ1-2,TRBV5-1,TGCGCCAGCAGCTTGACAGGGGAGTCGTACACCTTC,CASSLTGESYTF
few,.,15,TRBJ2-1,TRBV4-2,TGTGCCAGCAGCCAAGGTCGGAACGCGAACAATGAGCAGTTCTTC,CASSQGRNANNEQFF
many,TRBD2,16,TRBJ2-7,TRBV25-1,TGTGCCAGCAGTGATTCCGGGGAGGGCGCTCCCTACGAGCAGTACTTC,CASSDSGEGAPYEQYF
few,.,12,TRBJ2-3,TRBV12-3/TRBV12-4,TGTGCCAGCACGGGACAAACAGATACGCAGTATTTT,CASTGQTDTQYF
few,.,15,TRBJ1-1,TRBV6-5,TGTGCCAGCAGTTACTCGGGACCGATGAACACTGAAGCTTTCTTT,CASSYSGPMNTEAFF
.,.,14,TRBJ2-7,TRBV20-1,TGCAGTGCTAGAGATCAGGACACCTCCTACGAGCAGTACTTC,CSARDQDTSYEQYF
.,TRBD1,14,TRBJ2-7,TRBV20-1,TGCAGTGCTAGTAGGGACAGGGGAGTATACGAGCAGTACTTC,CSASRDRGVYEQYF
.,.,18,TRBJ2-3,TRBV11-1,TGTGCCAGCAGCCCCGCGCCCGGCCCCGTCCCATACACAGATACGCAGTATTTT,CASSPAPGPVPYTDTQYF
few,.,15,TRBJ2-1,TRBV3-1,TGTGCCAGCAGCCCCAGGGGTAGCACAGTGGATGAGCAGTTCTTC,CASSPRGSTVDEQFF
.,.,13,TRBJ1-5,TRBV20-1,TGCAGTGCTAGCGTCAGGGGAAGAGAGCCCCAGCATTTT,CSASVRGREPQHF
few,.,14,TRBJ2-3,TRBV20-1,TGCAGTGCCACCGCTAGGGGGAGTGGAGATACGCAGTATTTT,CSATARGSGDTQYF
.,.,11,TRBJ2-7,TRBV6-6,TGTGCCAGCAGATCGGCTCTGGAGCAGTACTTC,CASRSALEQYF
few,.,15,TRBJ2-2,TRBV20-1,TGCAGTGCCAAGCCACAGGGAAAGAACACCGGGGAGCTGTTTTTT,CSAKPQGKNTGELFF
.,.,16,TRBJ2-1,TRBV7-9,TGTGCCAGCAGCCCTCGATCGGCTACCTGGAGCAATGAGCAGTTCTTC,CASSPRSATWSNEQFF
.,.,12,TRBJ1-2,TRBV3-1,TGTGCCAGCAGCCACTCTTACTATGGCTACACCTTC,CASSHSYYGYTF
few,.,12,TRBJ2-7,TRBV7-2,TGTGCCAGCAGCCCGGTGTCCTACGAGCAGTACTTC,CASSPVSYEQYF
.,.,15,TRBJ2-1,TRBV20-1,TGCAGTTCCCCCGGGCCCCTAGCCGACAACAATGAGCAGTTCTTC,CSSPGPLADNNEQFF
many,.,16,TRBJ2-2,TRBV3-1,TGTGCCAGCAGCCGAGAGCAAGTTTTGAACACCGGGGAGCTGTTTTTT,CASSREQVLNTGELFF
.,.,16,TRBJ2-1,TRBV2,TGTGCCAGCAGCGGATTTACCGGGCCGGCTCGCAATGAGCAGTTCTTC,CASSGFTGPARNEQFF
few,.,15,TRBJ1-1,TRBV5-1,TGCGCCAGCAGCTTGGGGGGGGTGAGGAGCACTGAAGCTTTCTTT,CASSLGGVRSTEAFF
.,.,14,TRBJ2-3,TRBV7-8,TGTGCCAGCAGCTGGGGTGGGGGCGGAGATACGCAGTATTTT,CASSWGGGGDTQYF
few,.,13,TRBJ1-1,TRBV3-1,TGTGCCAGCAGCTGGAGCGGAGGGACTGAAGCTTTCTTT,CASSWSGGTEAFF
few,.,14,TRBJ1-1,TRBV6-1,TGTGCCAGCAGAGCTCCGGGGAGCTACACTGAAGCTTTCTTT,CASRAPGSYTEAFF
.,.,14,TRBJ2-7,TRBV15,TGTGCCACCAGCAGAGGAGGGGCCGCGTACGAGCAGTACTTC,CATSRGGAAYEQYF
.,.,12,TRBJ1-5,TRBV18,TGTGCCAGCTCCCATAGCAATCAGCCCCAGCATTTT,CASSHSNQPQHF
few,TRBD2,16,TRBJ2-7,TRBV12-3/TRBV12-4,TGTGCCAGCCTGCAGCGAACTAGCGGGAGGTGCCACGAGCAGTACTTC,CASLQRTSGRCHEQYF
few,.,13,TRBJ1-5,TRBV10-3,TGTGCCATCAGTCCACAGGGAAATCAGCCCCAGCATTTT,CAISPQGNQPQHF